Below, 24 T cell receptor beta chains from the same sample are listed, as sequenced in a study of technical replicates of blood from several donors. Only in-frame clones appear in the TCRdb table, and some are missing; sequencing was by immunoSEQ multiplex PCR. This table has roughly 64,000 clones, roughly 90% appearing once. Material: PBMCs. The source is a human donor in good health. Some clones in this sample may be carry-over from other donors' samples.

In DNA, the CDR3 is TGTGCCAGCAGTTACGATAGCCTAGCGGGAGCCTCCGAGCAGTACTTC. Protein sequence: CASSYDSLAGASEQYF. This sequence joins TRBV6-5 and TRBJ2-7; 10 nucleotides line up with TRBD2. In germline, CDR1 is MNHEY, CDR2 SVGAGI. This CDR3 has 16 residues. After removal of 2 bases from V and 6 bases from J, the junction contained 10 bases not matched to a gene.

The chain couples TRBV6-5 to TRBJ2-7; D is unclear. CDR1 and CDR2 from the germline V gene are MNHEY and SVGAGI. V shed 0 bases and J shed 7 bases, with 13 bases lying between them. CDR3 length equals 14 residues. The DNA of the CDR3 is TGTGCCAGCAGTTACTCGTATCGAGTTAGTGAGCAGTACTTC. This encodes CASSYSYRVSEQYF.

This chain links TRBV19 with TRBJ1-5; D not resolved. The CDR3 is made up of 12 amino acids. Germline V gives CDR1 LNHDA, CDR2 SQIVND (reference sequence). The V end was cut by 9 bases, the J end by 3 bases, with 9 bases between. The CDR3 nucleotides read TGTGCCAGCCGCGGGCCCAATCAGCCCCAGCATTTT. Its translation is CASRGPNQPQHF.

The chain uses TRBV7-2 and TRBJ2-5, with a tentative D call TRBD2 (6 bases). The germline V and J ends were trimmed by 5 bases and 3 bases, with 19 bases remaining between them. This CDR3 contains 16 residues. Germline loops: CDR1 SGHTA, CDR2 FQGNSA. Here the CDR3 reads CASSKVSGTRKETQYF. The CDR3 coding sequence is TGTGCCAGCAGCAAGGTATCCGGGACTCGGAAAGAGACCCAGTACTTC.

In DNA form, the CDR3 reads TGTGCCAGCAGTTTGAGCGGGAGGGGAGTCAATGAGCAGTTCTTC. Protein: CASSLSGRGVNEQFF. The chain joins TRBV27 to TRBJ2-1, with TRBD2 matching over 10 bases. J gave up 6 bases and V 3 bases, and 5 bases lay outside the gene matches. CDR1 is MNHEY, CDR2 SMNVEV, per germline (reference sequence). CDR3 length: 15 residues.

This clone occurred a few times. V usage is TRBV5-1 and J usage is TRBJ1-2; no clear D. Germline CDR1 reads SGHRS; CDR2 reads YFSETQ. The CDR3 has 15 amino acids. V shed 0 bases and J shed 2 bases, with 11 bases lying between them. The CDR3 DNA reads as TGCGCCAGCAGCTTGGGCGGCCGGCGGAACTATGGCTACACCTTC. Amino acid sequence: CASSLGGRRNYGYTF.

V is TRBV9 and J is TRBJ2-7, with 7 bases lining up with TRBD2. The germline V gene has CDR1 SGDLS and CDR2 YYNGEE. The CDR3 contains 15 residues. The trim removed 2 bases at V and 6 bases at J, leaving 11 bases unmatched. Here the CDR3 DNA reads TGTGCCAGCAGCGTTGGGGGTGGGGGGGTAGTCGAGCAGTACTTC. Its protein is CASSVGGGGVVEQYF.

In this sample, this clone turned up once. This sequence joins TRBV5-1 and TRBJ2-7, with 7 positions matching TRBD1. J was trimmed by 0 bases and V by 5 bases; bases with no gene match: 11. CDR3 length: 16 amino acids. The germline V gene has CDR1 SGHRS and CDR2 YFSETQ. CDR3 sequence reads: CASSWDSQVSSYEQYF. As DNA, the CDR3 is TGCGCCAGCAGTTGGGACAGCCAAGTAAGCTCCTACGAGCAGTACTTC. The full variable domain, rest sourced from reference TRBV5-1 and TRBJ2-7, is KAGVTQTPRYLIKTRGQQVTLSCSPISGHRSVSWYQQTPGQGLQFLFEYFSETQRNKGNFPGRFSGRQFSNSRSEMNVSTLELGDSALYLCASSWDSQVSSYEQYFGPGTRLTVT.

A single count supports this clone. The chain couples TRBV4-1 to TRBJ2-1, with 9 bases aligning to TRBD2. Unmatched junction bases numbered 7, after V lost 0 bases and J lost 10 bases. This CDR3 comprises 15 residues. Germline CDR1 is MGHRA and CDR2 is YSYEKL. The DNA for the CDR3 is TGCGCCAGCAGCCAAGAGGGGCTAGCGGGGCGGGAGCAGTTCTTC. Its protein is CASSQEGLAGREQFF.

The rearrangement uses TRBV7-2 and TRBJ2-3; 7 bases line up with TRBD2. Germline lookup yields CDR1 SGHTA and CDR2 FQGNSA. Trimming removed 7 bases from V and 1 base from J; junction bases left unmatched: 11. CDR3 size: 16 residues. CDR3 in amino acids: CASTFRARGGTDTQYF. The CDR3 coding sequence is TGTGCCAGCACCTTCCGAGCACGGGGGGGCACAGATACGCAGTATTTT.

The chain has TRBV5-1 and TRBJ2-5, with D possibly TRBD2 on 7 matching bases. Germline CDR1 is SGHRS and CDR2 is YFSETQ. The CDR3 is made up of 16 amino acids. The V end was cut by 0 bases, the J end by 1 base, with 13 bases between. The CDR3 loop is CASSLGRGAFQETQYF. In DNA form, the CDR3 reads TGCGCCAGCAGCTTGGGTCGGGGGGCCTTCCAAGAGACCCAGTACTTC. Complete variable domain (other parts from reference TRBV5-1 and TRBJ2-5): KAGVTQTPRYLIKTRGQQVTLSCSPISGHRSVSWYQQTPGQGLQFLFEYFSETQRNKGNFPGRFSGRQFSNSRSEMNVSTLELGDSALYLCASSLGRGAFQETQYFGPGTRLLVL.

The rearrangement joins TRBV21-1 to TRBJ2-1; TRBD2, the table's D call, was not compared with the DNA. TRBV21-1 is given as a pseudogene. This CDR3 spans 16 amino acids. CDR3 nucleotide sequence: TGTGCCAGCAGCAAAGCGGAGGGACTAGCGGACCCTCTAACGTTCTTC. Translation: CASSKAEGLADPLTFF.

The rearrangement uses TRBV20-1 and TRBJ2-3; D might be TRBD2 (5 bases). The V gene's germline CDR1 is DFQATT and CDR2 SNEGSKA (reference sequence). The CDR3 extends over 11 amino acids. V was shortened by 6 bases and J by 6 bases, with 10 bases between the two germline ends. The CDR3 region is CSAGITDTQYF. Written as DNA, the CDR3 is TGCAGTGCCGGGATTACCGATACGCAGTATTTT.

The chain couples TRBV27 to TRBJ2-2; 7 bases line up with TRBD1. CDR3 length equals 14 residues. With V trimmed by 7 bases and J by 6 bases, 8 bases remained unmatched. CDR1 is MNHEY and CDR2 is SMNVEV in the germline V gene (reference sequence). The CDR3 DNA reads TGTGCCAGCACCAGACAGGGAACGCCCGGGGAGCTGTTTTTT. Its translation: CASTRQGTPGELFF.

V gene TRBV4-3 combines with J gene TRBJ2-1, with 7 nucleotides matching TRBD1. This CDR3 contains 17 residues. Germline V gene sequence: CDR1 LGHNA, CDR2 YSLEER. After removal of 3 bases from V and 0 bases from J, the junction contained 8 bases not matched to a gene. For the CDR3, the DNA is TGCGCCAGCAGCCACGTACAGGGGCCGAGCTCCTACAATGAGCAGTTCTTC. Translated: CASSHVQGPSSYNEQFF.

The chain carries TRBV5-4 and TRBJ1-3, with D perhaps matching TRBD1 (6 bases). CDR1 SGHNT and CDR2 YYREEE come from the germline V gene (reference sequence). V gave up 0 bases and J gave up 0 bases, with 16 bases separating them. This CDR3 has 18 amino acids. The CDR3 DNA sequence: TGTGCCAGCAGCTTGGCGGCAGGGCAAGGGGGCTCTGGAAACACCATATATTTT. Translation gives CASSLAAGQGGSGNTIYF.

The CDR3 loop is CASSLGGGLTDTQYF. CDR3 nucleotides: TGTGCCAGCAGCTTAGGAGGGGGCCTAACAGATACGCAGTATTTT. This sequence joins TRBV11-2 and TRBJ2-3; 7 bases map to TRBD1. The germline V gene encodes CDR1 SGHAT and CDR2 FQNNGV. The J segment lost 3 bases and the V segment lost 1 base, leaving 4 bases of the junction unmatched. This CDR3 spans 15 amino acids.

The chain employs TRBV5-4 and TRBJ1-1; tentatively, D is TRBD1 (5 bases). The germline gives CDR1 SGHNT, CDR2 YYREEE (reference sequence). The CDR3 consists of 12 residues. Trimming stripped 4 bases from V and 4 bases from J, with 8 bases between. CDR3 in amino acids: CASSPGGTEAFF. The DNA of the CDR3 is TGTGCCAGCAGCCCCGGGGGCACTGAAGCTTTCTTT.

The rearrangement joins TRBV4-2 to TRBJ2-1; D unresolved. The V and J ends lost 0 bases and 8 bases respectively, with 8 bases between them. The germline V gene has CDR1 LGHNA and CDR2 YNFKEQ. The CDR3 is 13 amino acids. CDR3 sequence (DNA): TGTGCCAGCAGCCAAGATCTGGAGTATGAGCAGTTCTTC. This gives the protein CASSQDLEYEQFF.

The gene calls are TRBV11-3 and TRBJ2-2; possibly TRBD1 for D (6 bases). The CDR3 sequence is 15 residues long. CDR1 SGHNT and CDR2 YENEEA come from the germline V gene. Trimming removed 1 base at V and 5 bases at J, with 11 bases between. CDR3 sequence (DNA): TGTGCCAGCAGCTTAGCGGACAGTACGACCGGGGAGCTGTTTTTT. Translating gives CASSLADSTTGELFF.

The chain combines TRBV5-1 with TRBJ1-2; TRBD1 matches 7 bases. Per germline, CDR1 SGHRS and CDR2 YFSETQ. Trimming at V came to 0 bases and at J to 6 bases, leaving 5 bases not matched to a gene. The CDR3 spans 14 residues. For the CDR3, the DNA is TGCGCCAGCAGCTTGGCCGGCAGGGGGGATGGCTACACCTTC. Translating it yields CASSLAGRGDGYTF.

V is TRBV13 and J is TRBJ1-3; TRBD1 is a possible D gene (6 bases). Germline lookup yields CDR1 PRHDT and CDR2 FYEKMQ (reference sequence). V was shortened by 4 bases and J by 7 bases, with 17 bases between the two germline ends. The CDR3 sequence is 15 residues long. CDR3 region: CASSSRDPGGNTIYF. The CDR3 region has the DNA TGTGCCAGCAGCTCCAGGGACCCGGGGGGCAACACCATATATTTT.

The chain uses TRBV7-6 and TRBJ2-1; 14 bases fit TRBD2. V gave up 4 bases and J gave up 0 bases; unmatched junction bases: 5. The CDR3 spans 18 residues. Germline V lookup: CDR1 SGHVS, CDR2 FNYEAQ. This CDR3 is CASSSSTSGGASYNEQFF. The CDR3 DNA reads as TGTGCCAGCAGCTCCTCGACTAGCGGGGGGGCCTCCTACAATGAGCAGTTCTTC.

The chain is built from TRBV27 and TRBJ1-4; TRBD1 matches at 9 bases. This CDR3 is 15 amino acids long. Germline V gene data show CDR1 as MNHEY and CDR2 as SMNVEV (reference sequence). After removal of 3 bases from V and 9 bases from J, the junction contained 8 bases not matched to a gene. The CDR3, as DNA: TGTGCCAGCAGTTTGGCAGGGACAGGGTTCCAAAAACTGTTTTTT. Protein: CASSLAGTGFQKLFF.